A selection of T cell receptor beta chains follows, all from one sample in a study of cytomegalovirus exposure and HLA in healthy donors. The protocol was immunoSEQ multiplex PCR, while the TCRdb copy is restricted to in-frame clones and leaves out a portion. The table lists some 99,000 clones, roughly 79% of them singletons. Sample: PBMCs. Receptor source: a woman aged 50 to 60 in good health and CMV-seropositive. Both conserved end residues are part of each CDR3. The order of the fields is clone size, V gene, J gene, D gene, CDR3 DNA, CDR3 protein. The D gene is left open where the match is weak. Clone size is given for some rows only: seen once, a few or many times, or a class if the clone is expanded.

clone_size: few
v_call: TRBV19
j_call: TRBJ1-3
d_call: NA
cdr3_nt: TGTGCCAGTAGTAGGGGGGGGGCAGGGACTCCTGGAAACACCATATATTTT
cdr3_aa: CASSRGGAGTPGNTIYF

clone_size: NA
v_call: TRBV23-1
j_call: TRBJ1-1
d_call: TRBD1
cdr3_nt: TGCGCCAGCAGTCGCTCGGAGGGTAAGGGGGCTCTCACTGAAGCTTTCTTT
cdr3_aa: CASSRSEGKGALTEAFF

clone_size: once
v_call: TRBV13
j_call: TRBJ2-5
d_call: NA
cdr3_nt: TGTGCCAGCAGCTCTGCGGGGGAGGGGGACCAAGAGACCCAGTACTTC
cdr3_aa: CASSSAGEGDQETQYF

clone_size: NA
v_call: TRBV12-5
j_call: TRBJ2-7
d_call: TRBD1
cdr3_nt: TGTGCTAGTGGTTCCTCCGGGACAGGGACCTACGAGCAGTACTTC
cdr3_aa: CASGSSGTGTYEQYF

clone_size: NA
v_call: TRBV9
j_call: TRBJ2-5
d_call: TRBD1
cdr3_nt: TGTGCCAGCAGCGCCTTCACGGACAGGCAAGAGACCCAGTACTTC
cdr3_aa: CASSAFTDRQETQYF

clone_size: NA
v_call: TRBV19
j_call: TRBJ1-1
d_call: TRBD1
cdr3_nt: TGTGCCAGTAGTATTGGGACAGGGGTCTTTGCGGGTTACTTGAACACTGAAGCTTTCTTT
cdr3_aa: CASSIGTGVFAGYLNTEAFF

clone_size: NA
v_call: TRBV14
j_call: TRBJ2-5
d_call: NA
cdr3_nt: TGTGCCAGCAGCTACTTGGGCCTTGGGGAGACCCAGTACTTC
cdr3_aa: CASSYLGLGETQYF

clone_size: NA
v_call: TRBV7-2
j_call: TRBJ2-7
d_call: TRBD2
cdr3_nt: TGTGCCAGCAGCTTAAGGGCTAGCGGGTCCTACGAGCAGTACTTC
cdr3_aa: CASSLRASGSYEQYF

clone_size: NA
v_call: TRBV7-2
j_call: TRBJ1-2
d_call: TRBD1
cdr3_nt: TGTGCCAGCAGCAAACAAACAGGGGGTTATGGCTACACCTTC
cdr3_aa: CASSKQTGGYGYTF

clone_size: NA
v_call: TRBV9
j_call: TRBJ2-7
d_call: NA
cdr3_nt: TGTGCCAGCAGCGTAGCTGGGGCGCCTGGATACGAGCAGTACTTC
cdr3_aa: CASSVAGAPGYEQYF

clone_size: few
v_call: TRBV19
j_call: TRBJ2-7
d_call: NA
cdr3_nt: TGTGCCACAGAGGGGGACTCCTACGAGCAGTACTTC
cdr3_aa: CATEGDSYEQYF

clone_size: NA
v_call: TRBV4-2
j_call: TRBJ2-5
d_call: TRBD2
cdr3_nt: TGTGCCAGCAGCCAAGACCCGCCGAGGACTAGCGGGGTGGGGGGGACCCAGTACTTC
cdr3_aa: CASSQDPPRTSGVGGTQYF

clone_size: NA
v_call: TRBV5-1
j_call: TRBJ1-2
d_call: NA
cdr3_nt: TGCGCCAGCAGCTTGGGTGGGGCAGCTAACTATGGCTACACCTTC
cdr3_aa: CASSLGGAANYGYTF

clone_size: NA
v_call: TRBV6-5
j_call: TRBJ2-7
d_call: TRBD1
cdr3_nt: TGTGCCAGTCAGAGGGGGACAGGGAACTACGAGCAGTACTTC
cdr3_aa: CASQRGTGNYEQYF

clone_size: NA
v_call: TRBV27
j_call: TRBJ2-7
d_call: TRBD2
cdr3_nt: TGTGCCAGCAGTTTATCGTATGGGGGACTAGCGGCGCAGTACTTC
cdr3_aa: CASSLSYGGLAAQYF

clone_size: NA
v_call: TRBV5-1
j_call: TRBJ2-3
d_call: NA
cdr3_nt: TGCGCCAGCAGCTTGGCCGAGAATACGCAGTATTTT
cdr3_aa: CASSLAENTQYF

clone_size: NA
v_call: TRBV7-2
j_call: TRBJ1-1
d_call: TRBD1
cdr3_nt: TGTGCCAGCAGCCCGACCAGGGGGCGGGATGAAGCTTTCTTT
cdr3_aa: CASSPTRGRDEAFF

clone_size: few
v_call: TRBV5-1
j_call: TRBJ1-1
d_call: NA
cdr3_nt: TGCGCCAGCAGCGGGACTGAGAACGGCGAAGCTTTCTTT
cdr3_aa: CASSGTENGEAFF

clone_size: NA
v_call: TRBV6-1
j_call: TRBJ2-7
d_call: NA
cdr3_nt: TGTGCCAGCAGTCCCCCGGTCGGCGAGCAGTACTTC
cdr3_aa: CASSPPVGEQYF

clone_size: NA
v_call: TRBV6-5
j_call: TRBJ2-3
d_call: NA
cdr3_nt: TGTGCCAGCACCCTATCGGGCGGGGGCACAGATACGCAGTATTTT
cdr3_aa: CASTLSGGGTDTQYF

clone_size: NA
v_call: TRBV18
j_call: TRBJ2-5
d_call: NA
cdr3_nt: TGTGCCAGCTCAGCTGGACAGCAAGAGACCCAGTACTTC
cdr3_aa: CASSAGQQETQYF

clone_size: NA
v_call: TRBV7-3
j_call: TRBJ2-2
d_call: TRBD1
cdr3_nt: TGTGCCAGCAGCCTACCGGGACAGGGATATACCGGGGAGCTGTTTTTT
cdr3_aa: CASSLPGQGYTGELFF

clone_size: NA
v_call: TRBV5-4
j_call: TRBJ2-5
d_call: TRBD2
cdr3_nt: TGTGCCAGCAGCTTGGCAGTCGGGGGGAGAGAGACCCAGTACTTC
cdr3_aa: CASSLAVGGRETQYF

clone_size: once
v_call: TRBV7-8
j_call: TRBJ2-5
d_call: TRBD2
cdr3_nt: TGTGCCGGGGGGGACGGAGTAGCGGGAGGGCCGGAGACCCAGTACTTC
cdr3_aa: CAGGDGVAGGPETQYF

clone_size: NA
v_call: TRBV5-1
j_call: TRBJ2-7
d_call: TRBD2
cdr3_nt: TGCGCCAGCAGCTTCTTTGGACTAGCGGGAGGGACCTACGAGCAGTACTTC
cdr3_aa: CASSFFGLAGGTYEQYF

clone_size: NA
v_call: TRBV7-2
j_call: TRBJ1-2
d_call: NA
cdr3_nt: TGTGCCAGCAGCTCCTGGGGCAGGGTTGGTCCCACCTTC
cdr3_aa: CASSSWGRVGPTF

clone_size: few
v_call: TRBV10-3
j_call: TRBJ2-4
d_call: NA
cdr3_nt: TGTGCCATCAGTGAGGCAGGGCCCCAGACCAAAAACATTCAGTACTTC
cdr3_aa: CAISEAGPQTKNIQYF

clone_size: NA
v_call: TRBV6-5
j_call: TRBJ1-5
d_call: NA
cdr3_nt: TGTGCCAGCCGTAAAGACTATAGCAATCAGCCCCAGCATTTT
cdr3_aa: CASRKDYSNQPQHF

clone_size: NA
v_call: TRBV29-1
j_call: TRBJ2-5
d_call: NA
cdr3_nt: TGCAGCGTTGAAGTCCCGGGGAAAGAGACCCAGTACTTC
cdr3_aa: CSVEVPGKETQYF

clone_size: NA
v_call: TRBV7-2
j_call: TRBJ2-3
d_call: TRBD1
cdr3_nt: TGTGCCAGCAGCAACAGGGGGGATACGCAGTATTTT
cdr3_aa: CASSNRGDTQYF

clone_size: NA
v_call: TRBV25-1
j_call: TRBJ2-5
d_call: TRBD1
cdr3_nt: TGTGCCAGCAGTGAAATCACAGGGGGTCCCCAAGAGACCCAGTACTTC
cdr3_aa: CASSEITGGPQETQYF

clone_size: once
v_call: TRBV2
j_call: TRBJ2-7
d_call: NA
cdr3_nt: TGTGCCAGCCAGGGCGTAGTGGGTTACGAGCAGTACTTC
cdr3_aa: CASQGVVGYEQYF

clone_size: NA
v_call: TRBV14
j_call: TRBJ2-2
d_call: TRBD2
cdr3_nt: TGTGCCAGCAGCCAAAACGGGAGGGTCGCCGGGGAGCTGTTTTTT
cdr3_aa: CASSQNGRVAGELFF

clone_size: NA
v_call: TRBV5-6
j_call: TRBJ2-1
d_call: TRBD2
cdr3_nt: TGTGCCAGCAGCTACCCTGGGACTAGCGGCTACAATGAGCAGTTCTTC
cdr3_aa: CASSYPGTSGYNEQFF

clone_size: once
v_call: TRBV10-3
j_call: TRBJ2-3
d_call: NA
cdr3_nt: TGTGCCATCAGTGATCAAGCCACAGATACGCAGTATTTT
cdr3_aa: CAISDQATDTQYF

clone_size: NA
v_call: TRBV2
j_call: TRBJ2-3
d_call: TRBD2
cdr3_nt: TGTGCCAGCAGTTTCCTAGCGGGACCGAGCACAGATACGCAGTATTTT
cdr3_aa: CASSFLAGPSTDTQYF

clone_size: NA
v_call: TRBV14
j_call: TRBJ2-7
d_call: NA
cdr3_nt: TGTGCCAGCAGCGACAGGATAAGTTACGAGCAGTACTTC
cdr3_aa: CASSDRISYEQYF

clone_size: NA
v_call: TRBV6-5
j_call: TRBJ2-3
d_call: TRBD1
cdr3_nt: TGTGCCAGCAGTTCAGGGGGCGCGGGAGATACGCAGTATTTT
cdr3_aa: CASSSGGAGDTQYF

clone_size: NA
v_call: TRBV5-4
j_call: TRBJ2-5
d_call: TRBD1
cdr3_nt: TGTGCCAGCAGCTTATCACAGGGGGCCCACCAAGAGACCCAGTACTTC
cdr3_aa: CASSLSQGAHQETQYF